This T cell receptor beta chain was identified in a study of T-cell reconstitution after alpha-beta-depleted transplantation in children. This clonotype was seen ten or more times. As yet, its antigen is unknown. General study points: Reportedly, roughly two months post-transplant, alpha-beta T cells arose from several hundred expanded graft clones.

This CDR3 is built from 14 residues. V was trimmed by 5 bases and J by 6 bases, leaving 14 bases between them. The germline V gene encodes CDR1 SGHAT and CDR2 FQNNGV. It was with unique molecular identifiers that the TCRbeta library was prepared. TCRdb re-analysed the PCR reads in MiXCR, keeping a single row per CDR3 protein. The sample yields 200,000 to 250,000 distinct CDR3 sequences, roughly a tenth seen once. The sequences come from PBMCs, collected before TCRalphabeta/CD19-depleted stem cell transplant. The chain links TRBV11-2 to TRBJ2-1; D could derive from TRBD1 or TRBD2 (5 bases each). This clonotype was obtained from a child younger than two with acute myeloid leukemia, due to receive a stem cell transplant. CDR3 coding DNA: TGTGCCAGCAGCAACCACGAGAGGGGCAATGAGCAGTTCTTC. Protein sequence: CASSNHERGNEQFF.